This passage covers 11 T cell receptor beta chains from one sample sequenced in a study of blood T cell repertoires in COVID-19. TCRdb's table, derived via immunoSEQ multiplex PCR, lists solely in-frame clones and lacks some. The sample has under 150,000 clones; 83% are singletons. Material for sequencing was peripheral blood. The receptors shown here come from a man aged 30 to 39 with acute or convalescent COVID-19.

This chain connects TRBV3-1 (or the pseudogene TRBV3-2) to TRBJ1-1; weak D call: TRBD1 (5 bases). Trimming stripped 4 bases from V and 5 bases from J, with 11 bases between. The CDR3 length is 13 residues. Germline CDR1 reads LGHDT; CDR2 reads YNNKEL (reference sequence). CDR3 sequence reads: CASSRGAGTEAFF. In DNA, the CDR3 is TGTGCCAGCAGCCGTGGGGCAGGAACTGAAGCTTTCTTT.

This rearrangement joins TRBV7-3 to TRBJ1-1, with TRBD1 as a possible D gene (6 bases). CDR3 length: 13 residues. Deletions cut 4 bases from V and 4 bases from J, with 10 bases between. The germline gives CDR1 SGHTA, CDR2 FQGTGA. The CDR3 DNA is TGTGCCAGCAGCTCACAGGGCTCCACTGAAGCTTTCTTT. It yields the protein CASSSQGSTEAFF.

The chain has TRBV29-1 and TRBJ1-2; D perhaps matches TRBD1 (6 bases). V lost 4 bases and J 1 base, leaving 19 bases between the germline ends. This CDR3 has 16 amino acids. Germline assignment: CDR1 SQVTM and CDR2 ANQGSEA. In DNA, the CDR3 is TGCAGCGTTGCCATGGGGGCGACACCCTTTAACTATGGCTACACCTTC. This sequence encodes CSVAMGATPFNYGYTF.

The V and J genes are TRBV5-5 and TRBJ2-3; 9 positions agree with TRBD2. The germline gives CDR1 SGHKS, CDR2 YYEKEE (reference sequence). J was trimmed by 7 bases and V by 4 bases; bases with no gene match: 16. The CDR3 extends over 17 amino acids. CDR3 loop: CASSQFGASGDINTQYF. The CDR3 DNA is TGTGCCAGCAGCCAATTCGGGGCTAGCGGGGACATCAATACGCAGTATTTT. Full variable domain (missing parts from reference TRBV5-5 and TRBJ2-3): DAGVTQSPTHLIKTRGQQVTLRCSPISGHKSVSWYQQVLGQGPQFIFQYYEKEERGRGNFPDRFSARQFPNYSSELNVNALLLGDSALYLCASSQFGASGDINTQYFGPGTRLTVL.

This clone was seen only once. The chain joins TRBV5-1 to TRBJ2-7, with D possibly TRBD1 on 6 matching bases. From germline, CDR1 is SGHRS and CDR2 YFSETQ. The CDR3 sequence is 18 residues long. V was shortened by 0 bases and J by 6 bases, with 25 bases between the two germline ends. The DNA of the CDR3 is TGCGCCAGCAGCTTGGCCCGCGGACAGCCTAACTTAGGGTCCGAGCAGTACTTC. Translating it yields CASSLARGQPNLGSEQYF.

The V and J genes are TRBV7-3 and TRBJ2-1; 8 positions agree with TRBD1. Per germline, CDR1 SGHTA and CDR2 FQGTGA. The junction had 11 bases not matched to a gene; V was cut back by 2 bases and J by 8 bases. The CDR3 sequence is 16 residues long. CDR3 protein: CASSLGLWTGSYEQFF. The CDR3 DNA reads TGTGCCAGCAGCTTAGGCCTCTGGACAGGGAGTTATGAGCAGTTCTTC.

The rearrangement joins TRBV27 to TRBJ1-5; D is undetermined. The germline V gene encodes CDR1 MNHEY and CDR2 SMNVEV (reference sequence). V lost 6 bases to trimming and J lost 6 bases, with 15 bases between them. The length of the CDR3 is 14 residues. DNA of the CDR3: TGTGCCAGCAGGGCTGCAGGTTCCGGTCAGCCCCAGCATTTT. This codes for CASRAAGSGQPQHF.

The chain uses TRBV7-2 and TRBJ2-1, with a tentative D call TRBD2 (6 bases). Germline CDR1 SGHTA, CDR2 FQGNSA. V was cut by 1 base and J by 3 bases, with 16 bases left in between. The CDR3 spans 17 residues. The CDR3 nucleotides are TGTGCCAGCAGCTTAGGCGCCGGGGCGGGGAGCTACAATGAGCAGTTCTTC. Protein product: CASSLGAGAGSYNEQFF.

V gene TRBV6-5 combines with J gene TRBJ1-3; no firm D call. Trimming took off 6 bases at V and 1 base at J, with 7 bases between the two ends. In germline, CDR1 is MNHEY, CDR2 SVGAGI. The CDR3 runs 13 residues. The CDR3 reads CASRSGSGNTIYF. The DNA for the CDR3 is TGTGCCAGCAGGTCCGGGTCTGGAAACACCATATATTTT.

The V call is TRBV18, the J call TRBJ2-7, with TRBD1 matching over 7 bases. The CDR3 covers 14 residues. Germline assignment: CDR1 KGHSH and CDR2 LQKENI. Trimming cost V 2 bases and J 4 bases; bases outside gene matches: 5. The CDR3 DNA follows: TGTGCCAGCTCACCAAGGGGGCGCGAGTACGAGCAGTACTTC. This translates into CASSPRGREYEQYF.

CDR3 loop: CASSSSWERGTDTQYF. CDR3 sequence (DNA): TGTGCCAGCAGCTCTAGTTGGGAGCGAGGAACAGATACGCAGTATTTT. The rearrangement uses TRBV6-6 and TRBJ2-3; maybe TRBD2 (5 bases). Trimming took 6 bases from V and 3 from J, leaving 19 bases between them. Germline V CDR1 and CDR2: MNHNY, SVGAGI (reference sequence). CDR3 length equals 16 residues.